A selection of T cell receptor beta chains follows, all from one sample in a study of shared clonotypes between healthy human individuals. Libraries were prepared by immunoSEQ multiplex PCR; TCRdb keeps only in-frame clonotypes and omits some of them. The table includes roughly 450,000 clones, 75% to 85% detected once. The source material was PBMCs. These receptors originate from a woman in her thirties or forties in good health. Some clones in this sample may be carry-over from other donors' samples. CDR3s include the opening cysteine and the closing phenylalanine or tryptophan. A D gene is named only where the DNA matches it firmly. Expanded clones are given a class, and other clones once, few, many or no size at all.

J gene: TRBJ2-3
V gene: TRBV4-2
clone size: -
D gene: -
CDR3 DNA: TGTGCCAGCAGCACTGGGTCCCGGAGCCCAGATACGCAGTATTTT
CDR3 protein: CASSTGSRSPDTQYF

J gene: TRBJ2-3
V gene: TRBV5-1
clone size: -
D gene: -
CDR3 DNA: TGCGCCAGCAGGGGCCGGGGGCTCCCGACAGATACGCAGTATTTT
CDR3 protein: CASRGRGLPTDTQYF

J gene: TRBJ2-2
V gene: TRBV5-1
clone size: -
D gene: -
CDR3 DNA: TGCGCCAGCAGCTTGTTTCAGAACACCGGGGAGCTGTTTTTT
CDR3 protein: CASSLFQNTGELFF

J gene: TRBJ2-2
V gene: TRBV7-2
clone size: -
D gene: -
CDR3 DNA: TGTGCCAGCAGCTTAGCGGTATACGGGGAGCTGTTTTTT
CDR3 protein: CASSLAVYGELFF

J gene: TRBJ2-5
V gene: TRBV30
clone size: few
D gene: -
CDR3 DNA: TGTGCCTGGAGTATAAAGGGATCGGAGACCCAGTACTTC
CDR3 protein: CAWSIKGSETQYF

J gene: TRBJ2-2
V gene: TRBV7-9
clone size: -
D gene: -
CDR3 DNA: TGTGCCAGCAGCTTAGGTCTGAGACTTTCAAACACCGGGGAGCTGTTTTTT
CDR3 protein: CASSLGLRLSNTGELFF

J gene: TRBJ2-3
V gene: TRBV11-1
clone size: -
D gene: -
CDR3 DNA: TGTGCCAGCAGCTTAGGGTGGGGTTCGGATACGCAGTATTTT
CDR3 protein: CASSLGWGSDTQYF

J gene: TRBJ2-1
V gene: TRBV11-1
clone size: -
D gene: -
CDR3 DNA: TGTGCCAGCAGCTTACTCTTGATAGGGCTCAATGAGCAGTTCTTC
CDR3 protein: CASSLLLIGLNEQFF

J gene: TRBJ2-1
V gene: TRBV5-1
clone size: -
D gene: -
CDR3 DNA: TGCGCCAGCAGCTTGGCGTTCAGAGGTGATGAGCAGTTCTTC
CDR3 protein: CASSLAFRGDEQFF

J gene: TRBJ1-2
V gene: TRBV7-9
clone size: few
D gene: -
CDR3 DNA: TGTGCCAGCAGCTTAGAGGACAGCTCGTTCGGTGGCTACACCTTC
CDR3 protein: CASSLEDSSFGGYTF

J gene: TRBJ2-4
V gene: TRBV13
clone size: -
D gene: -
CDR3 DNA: TGTGCCAGCAGTCAAGCCGGAAACATTCAGTACTTC
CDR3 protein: CASSQAGNIQYF

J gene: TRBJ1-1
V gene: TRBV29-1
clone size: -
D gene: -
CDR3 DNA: TGCAGCGTGAGTGGTGATAGGGCGGAGGCTTTCTTT
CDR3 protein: CSVSGDRAEAFF

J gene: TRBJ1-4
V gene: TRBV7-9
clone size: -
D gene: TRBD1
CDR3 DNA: TGTGCCAGCAGCTTAGCCCGACAGGGGAATGAAAAACTGTTTTTT
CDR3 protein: CASSLARQGNEKLFF

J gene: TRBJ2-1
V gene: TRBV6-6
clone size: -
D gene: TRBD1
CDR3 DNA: TGTGCCAGCAGCTTACAGGGGGGCTTCTACAATGAGCAGTTCTTC
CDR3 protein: CASSLQGGFYNEQFF

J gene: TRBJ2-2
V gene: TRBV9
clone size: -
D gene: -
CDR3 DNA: TGTGCCAGCAGCGGACTTTTGAACACCGGGGAGCTGTTTTTT
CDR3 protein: CASSGLLNTGELFF

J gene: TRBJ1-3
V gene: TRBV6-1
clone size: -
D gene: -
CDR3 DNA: TGTGCCAGCAGTAACCAGGGTACTGGAAACACCATATATTTT
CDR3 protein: CASSNQGTGNTIYF